These T cell receptor beta chains were read from a single sample in a study of post-analysis software for immune sequencing data. Each CDR3 protein gets one entry after TCRdb re-called the PCR reads with MiXCR. The sample consists of over 300,000 distinct CDR3 sequences, around 37% of them appearing once. What was sequenced was blood. These receptors all come from a girl aged 10 to 17 with multiple sclerosis. CDR3s include the opening cysteine and the closing phenylalanine or tryptophan.

TRBV20-1 | CSARDRRGGGGVGTTEAFF
TRBV4-2 | CASSQDRAYNEQYF
TRBV5-1 | CASSGTSRGSYEQYF
TRBV4-1 | CASSFRDREILRLHF
TRBV6-2/TRBV6-3 | CASSYIPGSYNEQFF
TRBV29-1 | CSVCPQETVPGTEAFF
TRBV29-1 | CSVDTDTQYF
TRBV7-2 | CASSPTSLQGALDKPFF
TRBV12-3/TRBV12-4 | CASTRGGPGEQFF
TRBV29-1 | CSVEDPSEPGIGEQYF
TRBV4-3 | CASSQQLQGATQYF
TRBV6-2/TRBV6-3 | CASSLGFLPGEQFF
TRBV7-9 | CASSLDTDTEAFF
TRBV6-5 | CASRDTGVHQPQHF
TRBV27 | CASSLQWQGSQPQHF
TRBV4-2 | CASSQEAASGGGEQFF
TRBV29-1 | CSVEPAVSSQYF
TRBV6-1 | CASSEIAGGQETQYF
TRBV21-1 | CASSKERAAGGLAKNIQYF
TRBV11-2 | CASSLAATTYNSPLHF
TRBV18 | CASSPSRGTSSYNEQFF
TRBV4-1 | CASTPSGGYYNEQFF
TRBV21-1 | CASSKEPRETQYF
TRBV20-1 | CSARYRGHSTQPQHF
TRBV20-1 | CSAIQRLNYGYTF
TRBV9 | CASSVAGATYNEQFF
TRBV7-2 | CASSFVQGAQETQYF
TRBV6-2/TRBV6-3 | CASRTPGLVTDTQYF
TRBV12-3/TRBV12-4 | CASSHPGANVLTF
TRBV4-1 | CASSQERQGLTYEQYF
TRBV28 | CASRTTFSNQPQHF
TRBV4-1 | CASSQPPTSGAQYF
TRBV4-3 | CASSQGPSGGAYSEQFF
TRBV5-1 | CASSRPGTGGDLSGNTIYF
TRBV14 | CASSQKRGGLNEQFF
TRBV6-2/TRBV6-3 | CASSSSPSSNTEAFF
TRBV29-1 | CSVEEGLYGYTF
TRBV4-1 | CASSQDGVRARDEQYF
TRBV7-7 | CASSLVPGGQETQYF
TRBV5-1 | CASSPRTSGTYEQYF
TRBV5-1 | CASRRTGAEQETQYF
TRBV3-1 | CASSLGLAGTSTDTQYF
TRBV15 | CATARAGTADTQYF
TRBV7-2 | CASSLAGQAGEQYF
TRBV10-3 | CATSESGRGAYNEQFF
TRBV3-1 | CASSLGQSNEKLFF
TRBV7-3 | CASSLGRGNGYTF
TRBV14 | CASSQTSGGTFLSSYNEQFF
TRBV28 | CASSLTSMGGTQYF
TRBV7-8 | CASSHRLAGGLSTDTQYF
TRBV5-1 | CASSPTGREYGYTF
TRBV6-1 | CASSGDRALYEQYF
TRBV6-5 | CASSTPGQGAYEQYF
TRBV7-9 | CASRGGLASEQYF
TRBV5-1 | CASSSRGDQETQYF